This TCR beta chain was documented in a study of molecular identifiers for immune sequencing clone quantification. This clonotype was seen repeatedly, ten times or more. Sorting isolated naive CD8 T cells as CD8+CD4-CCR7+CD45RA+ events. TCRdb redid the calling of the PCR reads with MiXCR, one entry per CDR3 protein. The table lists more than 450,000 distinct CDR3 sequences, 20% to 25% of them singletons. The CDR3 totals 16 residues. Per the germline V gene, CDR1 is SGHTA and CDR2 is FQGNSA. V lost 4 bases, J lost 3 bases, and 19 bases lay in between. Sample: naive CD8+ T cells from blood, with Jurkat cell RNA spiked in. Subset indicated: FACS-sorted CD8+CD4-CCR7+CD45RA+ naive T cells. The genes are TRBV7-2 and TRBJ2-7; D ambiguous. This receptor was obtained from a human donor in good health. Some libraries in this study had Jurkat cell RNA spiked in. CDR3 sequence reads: CASSSLYRAPNYEQYF. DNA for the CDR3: TGTGCCAGCAGCTCACTATATCGGGCTCCGAACTACGAGCAGTACTTC.